This T cell receptor (beta chain) was profiled in a study of technical replicates of blood from several donors. V was pared by 1 base and J by 4 bases, with 7 bases of the junction left unmatched. The CDR3 has 16 residues. Germline-derived CDR1 and CDR2 are MGHRA and YSYEKL. TCRdb's table, derived via immunoSEQ multiplex PCR, lists solely in-frame clones and lacks some. The top ten clones hold roughly a tenth of a sample with 12,000 or so clones, over 85% of them seen once. This receptor was obtained from a human donor in good health. The sequencing input was PBMCs. This chain connects TRBV4-1 to TRBJ2-4; 7 bases match TRBD1. CDR3 sequence reads: CASSQADRDRKNIQYF. The CDR3 region has the DNA TGCGCCAGCAGCCAAGCCGACCGGGACAGAAAAAACATTCAGTACTTC.